These T cell receptor beta chains were read from a single sample in a study of shared clonotypes between healthy human individuals. TCRdb keeps only in-frame clones here, not all; method: immunoSEQ multiplex PCR. The sample consists of 2 million to 2.5 million clones, over 90% of them appearing once. Input material: naive CD4+ T cells from PBMCs. The origin of the receptors is a man younger than 35 in good health. Some clones in this sample may be carry-over from other donors' samples. The CDR3 runs from the conserved cysteine through the conserved F or W. Each record gives: clone size, J gene, V gene, D gene, CDR3 DNA, CDR3 protein. D genes are given only for firm matches. A clone size is listed for some rows: how often the clone was seen (once, few, many), or a class if it is expanded.

clone size: -
J gene: TRBJ2-4
V gene: TRBV28
D gene: -
CDR3 DNA: TGTGCCAGCAGTACCGGAGGAGAGAGGTTAAACATTCAGTACTTC
CDR3 protein: CASSTGGERLNIQYF

clone size: -
J gene: TRBJ1-2
V gene: TRBV10-3
D gene: -
CDR3 DNA: TGTGCCATCAGTGAGGGCTCGGGGTATGGCTACACCTTC
CDR3 protein: CAISEGSGYGYTF

clone size: -
J gene: TRBJ2-2
V gene: TRBV30
D gene: -
CDR3 DNA: TGTGCCTGGAGTGTACGCGGGGAGCTGTTTTTT
CDR3 protein: CAWSVRGELFF

clone size: -
J gene: TRBJ1-5
V gene: TRBV19
D gene: TRBD1
CDR3 DNA: TGTGCCAGTAAGCCGGGACAGGGCAATCAGCCCCAGCATTTT
CDR3 protein: CASKPGQGNQPQHF

clone size: -
J gene: TRBJ1-1
V gene: TRBV2
D gene: -
CDR3 DNA: TGTGCCAGCAGGCGGGAGGGCTTTGGTGGTGAAGCTTTCTTT
CDR3 protein: CASRREGFGGEAFF

clone size: -
J gene: TRBJ2-7
V gene: TRBV2
D gene: TRBD2
CDR3 DNA: TGTGCCAGCAGTGAAGAGGCAGGGCTAGCGGGAGGCGAGCAGTACTTC
CDR3 protein: CASSEEAGLAGGEQYF

clone size: -
J gene: TRBJ1-2
V gene: TRBV6-1
D gene: -
CDR3 DNA: TGTGCCAGCAGTGAAGCGCTTTGGGCGCTCGGCTACACCTTC
CDR3 protein: CASSEALWALGYTF

clone size: -
J gene: TRBJ2-4
V gene: TRBV28
D gene: -
CDR3 DNA: TGTGCCAGCAGCTCACTAAGGGACAACGACTTC
CDR3 protein: CASSSLRDNDF

clone size: -
J gene: TRBJ2-1
V gene: TRBV18
D gene: -
CDR3 DNA: TGTGCCAGCTCGCCTCCGCTTGACTACTACAATGAGCAGTTCTTC
CDR3 protein: CASSPPLDYYNEQFF

clone size: -
J gene: TRBJ2-3
V gene: TRBV28
D gene: TRBD1
CDR3 DNA: TGTGCCAGCAGTTTAGACAGGGGGCAAGATACGCAGTATTTT
CDR3 protein: CASSLDRGQDTQYF

clone size: -
J gene: TRBJ2-7
V gene: TRBV7-3
D gene: -
CDR3 DNA: TGTGCCAGCAGCTTAGGGGCTCGATACTACGAGCAGTACTTC
CDR3 protein: CASSLGARYYEQYF

clone size: -
J gene: TRBJ1-1
V gene: TRBV19
D gene: -
CDR3 DNA: TGTGCCAGTAGTATCGACCGGGGAGACACTGAAGCTTTCTTT
CDR3 protein: CASSIDRGDTEAFF

clone size: -
J gene: TRBJ1-1
V gene: TRBV2
D gene: -
CDR3 DNA: TGTGCCAGCAGTGAGTCTCATTTGAACACTGAAGCTTTCTTT
CDR3 protein: CASSESHLNTEAFF

clone size: -
J gene: TRBJ2-5
V gene: TRBV29-1
D gene: -
CDR3 DNA: TGCAGCGTAGGACCCAAACTCTCTTGGGAGACCCAGTACTTC
CDR3 protein: CSVGPKLSWETQYF

clone size: -
J gene: TRBJ2-3
V gene: TRBV7-3
D gene: TRBD2
CDR3 DNA: TGTGCCAGCAGCTTAATGGCTAGCGGGAGTGGGGATACGCAGTATTTT
CDR3 protein: CASSLMASGSGDTQYF

clone size: -
J gene: TRBJ1-1
V gene: TRBV9
D gene: -
CDR3 DNA: TGTGCCAGCAGCGTAGGGGTGGAATTGAACACTGAAGCTTTCTTT
CDR3 protein: CASSVGVELNTEAFF

clone size: -
J gene: TRBJ1-4
V gene: TRBV21-1
D gene: -
CDR3 DNA: TGTGCCAGCAGCAAAAGTGACAGGGAGGCTAATGAAAAACTGTTTTTT
CDR3 protein: CASSKSDREANEKLFF

clone size: -
J gene: TRBJ1-1
V gene: TRBV6-1
D gene: TRBD1
CDR3 DNA: TGTGCCAGCAGTGGACAGGGTATGGGGAACACTGAAGCTTTCTTT
CDR3 protein: CASSGQGMGNTEAFF

clone size: -
J gene: TRBJ2-3
V gene: TRBV5-6
D gene: TRBD2
CDR3 DNA: TGTGCCAGCAGCTTGAGGACTAGCGGAACAGATACGCAGTATTTT
CDR3 protein: CASSLRTSGTDTQYF

clone size: -
J gene: TRBJ2-7
V gene: TRBV18
D gene: -
CDR3 DNA: TGTGCCAGCTCACCGACGAGCTCCTACGAGCAGTACTTC
CDR3 protein: CASSPTSSYEQYF

clone size: -
J gene: TRBJ1-5
V gene: TRBV15
D gene: -
CDR3 DNA: TGTGCCACCAGCAGAGACGGGGATCAGCCCCAGCATTTT
CDR3 protein: CATSRDGDQPQHF

clone size: -
J gene: TRBJ1-2
V gene: TRBV6-5
D gene: TRBD1
CDR3 DNA: TGTGCCAGCAGTTACAACCCAGGGGGCGCAGATGGCTACACCTTC
CDR3 protein: CASSYNPGGADGYTF

clone size: -
J gene: TRBJ1-5
V gene: TRBV7-9
D gene: -
CDR3 DNA: TGTGCCAGCAGCCGGGAATCAGCGGGGAATCAGCCCCAGCATTTT
CDR3 protein: CASSRESAGNQPQHF

clone size: few
J gene: TRBJ1-2
V gene: TRBV30
D gene: -
CDR3 DNA: TGTGCCTGGGCTCCGGGACTCCCAAGAGGTGGCTACACCTTC
CDR3 protein: CAWAPGLPRGGYTF

clone size: -
J gene: TRBJ1-2
V gene: TRBV18
D gene: -
CDR3 DNA: TGTGCCAGCTCACCTTCCGAGGTGGAGGGTTTGGAGGGCTACACCTTC
CDR3 protein: CASSPSEVEGLEGYTF

clone size: -
J gene: TRBJ2-7
V gene: TRBV19
D gene: -
CDR3 DNA: TGTGCCAGTAGTATCCCCGGGACCTCCCTTGGGGAGCAGTACTTC
CDR3 protein: CASSIPGTSLGEQYF

clone size: few
J gene: TRBJ1-4
V gene: TRBV9
D gene: -
CDR3 DNA: TGTGCCAGCAGCGTAGGAATGGGGAGTGAAAAACTGTTTTTT
CDR3 protein: CASSVGMGSEKLFF

clone size: -
J gene: TRBJ2-7
V gene: TRBV9
D gene: -
CDR3 DNA: TGTGCCAGCAGCGACCATACAGGGAACGAGCAGTACTTC
CDR3 protein: CASSDHTGNEQYF

clone size: -
J gene: TRBJ2-3
V gene: TRBV30
D gene: -
CDR3 DNA: TGTGCCTGGAGTGTAGGGACCCAAACAAGCACAGATACGCAGTATTTT
CDR3 protein: CAWSVGTQTSTDTQYF

clone size: -
J gene: TRBJ2-7
V gene: TRBV25-1
D gene: -
CDR3 DNA: TGTGCCAGCAGTGCCTACAGCCTAGGGCGCTACGAGCAGTACTTC
CDR3 protein: CASSAYSLGRYEQYF

clone size: -
J gene: TRBJ1-1
V gene: TRBV18
D gene: -
CDR3 DNA: TGTGCCAGCTCACCAAACACCCGCACTGAAGCTTTCTTT
CDR3 protein: CASSPNTRTEAFF

clone size: -
J gene: TRBJ2-1
V gene: TRBV6-1
D gene: TRBD1
CDR3 DNA: TGTGCCAGCGTCGGACCGGACAGGTACAATGAGCAGTTCTTC
CDR3 protein: CASVGPDRYNEQFF

clone size: -
J gene: TRBJ2-7
V gene: TRBV7-2
D gene: -
CDR3 DNA: TGTGCCAGCAGCTTAGCTCGGAGCTCCTACGAGCAGTACTTC
CDR3 protein: CASSLARSSYEQYF

clone size: -
J gene: TRBJ2-5
V gene: TRBV29-1
D gene: -
CDR3 DNA: TGCAGCGTCAGACAAGAGACCCAGTACTTC
CDR3 protein: CSVRQETQYF

clone size: -
J gene: TRBJ1-2
V gene: TRBV30
D gene: -
CDR3 DNA: TGTGCCTGGAGTGTCATCTCCCTCCGGGGTGGCTACACCTTC
CDR3 protein: CAWSVISLRGGYTF

clone size: -
J gene: TRBJ2-7
V gene: TRBV20-1
D gene: -
CDR3 DNA: TGCAGTGCTAGGGTCCACGAGCAGTACTTC
CDR3 protein: CSARVHEQYF

clone size: -
J gene: TRBJ1-2
V gene: TRBV6-1
D gene: -
CDR3 DNA: TGTGCCGCCGAGGGGCGGAACCCTCCAAACTATGGCTACACCTTC
CDR3 protein: CAAEGRNPPNYGYTF